This T cell receptor beta chain is from a study of T cell responses to AZD1222 COVID-19 vaccine. Repertoires were generated with immunoSEQ multiplex PCR, while TCRdb's copy carries only in-frame clones and drops some. The sample lists 110,000 to 150,000 clones, roughly nine tenths occurring once. A word on this clone: Antigen: not known.

Study-wide results and limits: Repertoire sampling was restricted to post-peak T cell response timepoints. Clonal diversity was possibly underestimated, and white British individuals and females predominated among donors. Seropositive at baseline were only a handful of AZD1222 recipients.

V gave up 0 bases and J gave up 5 bases, with 14 bases separating them. Germline-derived CDR1 and CDR2 are SGDLS and YYNGEE. The CDR3 is 15 residues long. Source: peripheral blood, taken on day 0 of AZD1222 vaccination. This rearrangement joins TRBV9 to TRBJ2-5; D is perhaps TRBD2 (5 bases). The source is an adult in good health. CDR3 bases: TGTGCCAGCAGCGTAGCCAGAGGGTCCGGGGAGACCCAGTACTTC. It translates to CASSVARGSGETQYF.